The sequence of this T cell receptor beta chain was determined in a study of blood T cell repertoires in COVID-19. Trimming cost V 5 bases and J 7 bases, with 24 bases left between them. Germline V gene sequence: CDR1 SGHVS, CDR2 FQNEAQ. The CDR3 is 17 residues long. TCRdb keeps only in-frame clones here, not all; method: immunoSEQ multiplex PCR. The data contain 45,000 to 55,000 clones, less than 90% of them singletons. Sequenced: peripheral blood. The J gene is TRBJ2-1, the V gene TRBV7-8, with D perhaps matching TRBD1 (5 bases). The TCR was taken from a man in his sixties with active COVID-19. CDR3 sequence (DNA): TGTGCCAGCAGCCTAAGGACACCGACACCTCCCAGTAATGAGCAGTTCTTC. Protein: CASSLRTPTPPSNEQFF.